The rows below give T cell receptor beta chains drawn from one sample of a study of molecular identifiers for immune sequencing clone quantification. TCRdb re-derived calls from the PCR reads in MiXCR, one entry per CDR3 protein. The sample holds 550,000 to 750,000 distinct CDR3 sequences, nearly 20% seen once. Sequenced: naive CD8+ T cells from blood, with Jurkat cell RNA spiked in. Receptor source: a human donor in good health. Some libraries in this study had Jurkat cell RNA spiked in. Each CDR3 is given with its conserved first and last residue. The D gene is left open where the match is weak. Clone size, where shown, is once, few, many, or a class for clones that have expanded.

d_call: -
clone_size: many
j_call: TRBJ2-5
v_call: TRBV25-1
cdr3_nt: TGTGCCAGCAGTGAATTTGGGGACATGCGGCGAGAGACCCAGTACTTC
cdr3_aa: CASSEFGDMRRETQYF

d_call: TRBD1
clone_size: many
j_call: TRBJ2-2
v_call: TRBV29-1
cdr3_nt: TGCAGCGTTGAGGGGACAGGGCTTGACGGGGAGCTGTTTTTT
cdr3_aa: CSVEGTGLDGELFF

d_call: -
clone_size: many
j_call: TRBJ2-7
v_call: TRBV28
cdr3_nt: TGTGCCAGCAGTTTATTGGGTCTGGGGTCCTACGAGCAGTACTTC
cdr3_aa: CASSLLGLGSYEQYF

d_call: -
clone_size: many
j_call: TRBJ2-7
v_call: TRBV30
cdr3_nt: TGTGCCTGGAAACTCGTGGGCGTTTACTACGAGCAGTACTTC
cdr3_aa: CAWKLVGVYYEQYF

d_call: -
clone_size: few
j_call: TRBJ2-7
v_call: TRBV19
cdr3_nt: TGTGCCAGTAGTATCCCGGGGGGCTTCTACGAGCAGTACTTC
cdr3_aa: CASSIPGGFYEQYF

d_call: TRBD1
clone_size: many
j_call: TRBJ1-1
v_call: TRBV6-2/TRBV6-3
cdr3_nt: TGTGCCAGCAGTTGGACAGGGAGATCTGAAGCTTTCTTT
cdr3_aa: CASSWTGRSEAFF

d_call: TRBD2
clone_size: few
j_call: TRBJ2-1
v_call: TRBV12-5
cdr3_nt: TGTGCTAGTGGTTTAGGCGGGAGGTCCTACAATGAGCAGTTCTTC
cdr3_aa: CASGLGGRSYNEQFF

d_call: -
clone_size: -
j_call: TRBJ2-7
v_call: TRBV12-3/TRBV12-4
cdr3_nt: TGTGCCAGCAGTTTAAGAGAGGGGGGGTACGAGCAGTACTTC
cdr3_aa: CASSLREGGYEQYF

d_call: -
clone_size: -
j_call: TRBJ2-1
v_call: TRBV27
cdr3_nt: TGTGCCAGCAGTTTTGGCCTAGCGCCCGATGAGCCGTTCTTC
cdr3_aa: CASSFGLAPDEPFF

d_call: -
clone_size: many
j_call: TRBJ2-7
v_call: TRBV7-2
cdr3_nt: TGTGCCAGCAGCCGTCTGGCGGGGGCAATCTACGAGCAGTACTTC
cdr3_aa: CASSRLAGAIYEQYF

d_call: -
clone_size: many
j_call: TRBJ2-3
v_call: TRBV20-1
cdr3_nt: TGCAGTGCTAGAGCTAGAACAGGGCGGGCAGATACGCAGTATTTT
cdr3_aa: CSARARTGRADTQYF

d_call: -
clone_size: many
j_call: TRBJ2-3
v_call: TRBV4-3
cdr3_nt: TGCGCCAGCAGACAAGATGCGGGCAGTTCCACAGATACGCAGTATTTT
cdr3_aa: CASRQDAGSSTDTQYF

d_call: -
clone_size: few
j_call: TRBJ2-7
v_call: TRBV7-2
cdr3_nt: TGTGCCAGCAGCTTAGTCATAGGGGCCCCTTACTACGAGCAGTACTTC
cdr3_aa: CASSLVIGAPYYEQYF

d_call: -
clone_size: -
j_call: TRBJ1-1
v_call: TRBV11-2
cdr3_nt: TGTGCCAGCAGCCTCCGTCGAGAAACGAACACTGAAGCTTTCTTT
cdr3_aa: CASSLRRETNTEAFF

d_call: TRBD1
clone_size: many
j_call: TRBJ2-6
v_call: TRBV29-1
cdr3_nt: TGCAGCGTCCTGACAGCGACAGGGTCTGGGGCCAACGTCCTGACTTTC
cdr3_aa: CSVLTATGSGANVLTF